The rows below give T cell receptor beta chains drawn from one sample of a study of cytomegalovirus exposure and HLA in healthy donors. Profiled with immunoSEQ multiplex PCR; TCRdb holds only in-frame clones, not every one. The sample lists under 150,000 clones; more than 75% were seen once. Sequencing was performed on PBMCs. These receptors all come from a middle-aged woman in good health and CMV-seropositive. Each CDR3 is given with its conserved first and last residue. The order of the fields is clone size, D gene, J gene, V gene, CDR3 DNA, CDR3 protein. D genes are given only for firm matches. The size of a clone is reported for some rows only, either as once, few or many, or as a class for expanded clones.

few TRBD2 TRBJ2-5 TRBV7-2 TGTGCCAGCAGCCAGACTAGCGGGCAGACCCAGTACTTC CASSQTSGQTQYF
. TRBD1 TRBJ1-5 TRBV4-1 TGCGCCAGCAGCCCGTACAGGGGGCGCAACGGCTATCAGCCCCAGCATTTT CASSPYRGRNGYQPQHF
. . TRBJ1-5 TRBV21-1 TGTGCCAGCAGCAAAAGCTTTCTTAGCAATCAGCCCCAGCATTTT CASSKSFLSNQPQHF
. . TRBJ2-2 TRBV21-1 TGTGCCACCACAGGGGTCTTTGCCGGGGAGCTGTTTTTT CATTGVFAGELFF
few . TRBJ1-3 TRBV6-6 TGTGCCAGCAAGGTCGGGGGCTCTGGAAACACCATATATTTT CASKVGGSGNTIYF
. . TRBJ1-1 TRBV27 TGTGCCAGCAGTTTATCGTTCACAGGGAACACTGAAGCTTTCTTT CASSLSFTGNTEAFF
. . TRBJ2-1 TRBV7-8 TGTGCCAGCAGCTTAGCCGGGAGCCCTTGGGGTGAGCAGTTCTTC CASSLAGSPWGEQFF
. TRBD1 TRBJ2-3 TRBV4-1 TGCGCCAGCAGCCCTTCGGGACAGGGGATGGCAGATACGCAGTATTTT CASSPSGQGMADTQYF
. . TRBJ1-2 TRBV21-1 TGTGCCAGCAGCAATACAGGGGGCTCTAACTATGGCTACACCTTC CASSNTGGSNYGYTF
. TRBD2 TRBJ2-1 TRBV28 TGTGCCAGCATTTCTAGCGGGAGGGGGAATGAGCAGTTCTTC CASISSGRGNEQFF
. TRBD2 TRBJ2-7 TRBV27 TGTGCCAGCAGTCTCTCGGGACTAGCGGGAGGGACGGAACAGTACTTC CASSLSGLAGGTEQYF
. TRBD1 TRBJ2-5 TRBV23-1 TGCGCCTACTACCGGGACAGGGTAGAGACCCAGTACTTC CAYYRDRVETQYF
. . TRBJ2-5 TRBV7-9 TGTGCCAGCAGCTGGAGCCAGAGAGAGACCCAGTACTTC CASSWSQRETQYF